These 10 T cell receptor beta chains were sequenced from one sample in a study of CD4 T cells in relation to SARS-CoV-2 and coronaviruses. Antigens for these TCRs are unknown. CD4+ T cells from unexposed donors were obtained before the COVID-19 pandemic (2011-2018). Isolation of CD4+ T cells took place after roughly nine days in culture. Assay used: immunoSEQ multiplex PCR; TCRdb lists only in-frame clones, some missing. The sample records around 29,000 clones, approximately 76% being singletons. Sequencing was performed on CD4+ T cells from PBMCs, cultured in vitro. These receptors were taken from a human donor in good health.

J is TRBJ1-6 and V is TRBV24-1; no clear D gene. Germline CDR1 is KGHDR and CDR2 is SFDVKD. Deletions cut 4 bases from V and 9 bases from J, with 21 bases between. The CDR3 loop spans 17 amino acids. CDR3 protein: CATSELGGKGPCSPLHF. The CDR3 region has the DNA TGTGCCACCAGTGAGCTGGGTGGAAAAGGGCCTTGTTCACCCCTCCACTTT.

The chain recombines TRBV5-1 with TRBJ2-2; tentative D call: TRBD2 (6 bases). The CDR3 runs 14 residues. V lost 6 bases to trimming and J lost 5 bases, with 14 bases between them. Germline CDR1 is SGHRS and CDR2 is YFSETQ. The CDR3 loop is CASTGRGGTGELFF. The CDR3 DNA is TGCGCCAGCACTGGGCGGGGAGGAACCGGGGAGCTGTTTTTT.

The chain uses TRBV7-2 and TRBJ2-7; D not resolved. CDR1 is SGHTA and CDR2 is FQGNSA in the germline V gene. V lost 2 bases to trimming and J lost 2 bases, with 13 bases between them. The length of the CDR3 is 15 residues. CDR3 DNA: TGTGCCAGCAGCTTAACGGCTGATACAGCCTACGAGCAGTACTTC. It translates to CASSLTADTAYEQYF.

The rearrangement links TRBV18 to TRBJ2-7, with a possible D match to TRBD2 (6 bases). The germline gives CDR1 KGHSH, CDR2 LQKENI. The CDR3 consists of 12 residues. The V end was cut by 3 bases, the J end by 5 bases, with 8 bases between. The CDR3 protein is CASSPGGDEQYF. In nucleotides, the CDR3 is TGTGCCAGCTCACCTGGCGGGGACGAGCAGTACTTC.

This clone was seen only a few times. CDR3 region: CASSASGKRYNEQFF. The CDR3 DNA sequence: TGTGCCAGCAGTGCCAGCGGGAAGAGGTACAATGAGCAGTTCTTC. This chain connects TRBV3-1 (or the pseudogene TRBV3-2) to TRBJ2-1, with 7 positions matching TRBD2. The CDR3 has 15 amino acids. CDR1 LGHDT and CDR2 YNNKEL come from the germline V gene (reference sequence). Losses at the gene ends were 6 bases for V and 4 bases for J; bases not matched to a gene: 9.

This rearrangement joins TRBV7-8 to TRBJ1-2, with 8 bases that match TRBD1. Trimming removed 0 bases from V and 1 base from J; junction bases left unmatched: 10. This CDR3 spans 18 amino acids. Germline assignment: CDR1 SGHVS and CDR2 FQNEAQ. The CDR3 spells CASSLAHPGQVLNYGYTF. The CDR3 DNA reads as TGTGCCAGCAGCTTAGCCCATCCGGGACAGGTTCTTAACTATGGCTACACCTTC.

V usage is TRBV12-5 and J usage is TRBJ2-5, with 8 bases fitting TRBD1. This CDR3 contains 15 residues. CDR1 LGHNT and CDR2 FRNRAP come from the germline V gene. V dropped 1 base and J dropped 5; count of bases not matched to a gene: 6. Written as DNA, the CDR3 is TGTGCTAGTGGTTTGGGGACAGGGTTTGGGGAGACCCAGTACTTC. It specifies CASGLGTGFGETQYF.

The chain joins TRBV19 to TRBJ1-6; no clear D. This CDR3 region has 17 residues. The V end was cut by 5 bases, the J end by 0 bases, with 14 bases between. Looked up from germline, CDR1 is LNHDA and CDR2 is SQIVND (reference sequence). Written as DNA, the CDR3 is TGTGCCAGTAGTTTGGACGTCGCAAGCTCCTATAATTCACCCCTCCACTTT. Translation gives CASSLDVASSYNSPLHF.

This clone came up a few times. The chain has TRBV19 and TRBJ1-3; tentatively, D is TRBD1 (6 bases). CDR3 length: 15 amino acids. CDR1 and CDR2 from the germline V gene are LNHDA and SQIVND (reference sequence). V lost 6 bases and J 4 bases, leaving 16 bases between the germline ends. The CDR3 DNA reads TGTGCCAGTAGCCGGACAGCCGAGAGAGGAAACACCATATATTTT. This codes for CASSRTAERGNTIYF. The whole variable domain, filled in from reference TRBV19 and TRBJ1-3, reads DGGITQSPKYLFRKEGQNVTLSCEQNLNHDAMYWYRQDPGQGLRLIYYSQIVNDFQKGDIAEGYSVSREKKESFPLTVTSAQKNPTAFYLCASSRTAERGNTIYFGEGSWLTVV.

The chain carries TRBV7-3 and TRBJ2-1; D uncertain. Germline CDR1 SGHTA, CDR2 FQGTGA. The ends were cut back, 0 bases at V and 6 bases at J, with 9 bases in the middle. CDR3 length: 14 residues. CDR3 residues: CASSLTLDFNEQFF. In nucleotides, the CDR3 is TGTGCCAGCAGCTTAACATTAGATTTCAATGAGCAGTTCTTC.